Below, 30 T cell receptor beta chains from the same sample are listed, as sequenced in a study of identifying expanded T cells in peripheral blood. Clones were sequenced by immunoSEQ multiplex PCR, and TCRdb holds only the in-frame ones, with some missing. The sample comprises about 130,000 clones, less than 90% of which are singletons, and 7% to 10% rests with the top ten. Sequencing was performed on blood. These receptors were taken from a person aged 18 to 75 in good health.

The chain joins TRBV11-2 to TRBJ1-5; 7 bases fit TRBD1. The CDR3 length is 17 residues. The J segment lost 2 bases and the V segment lost 5 bases, leaving 12 bases of the junction unmatched. Germline CDR1 is SGHAT and CDR2 is FQNNGV. For the CDR3, the DNA is TGTGCCAGCAGCCGCAGTGAGGGGGCGCGCGGCAATCAGCCCCAGCATTTT. Amino acids: CASSRSEGARGNQPQHF.

With regard to this clone: The sample carries other DNA sequences with the same CDR3. The chain uses TRBV28 and TRBJ2-7, with 11 bases fitting TRBD2. Trimming removed 3 bases from V and 3 bases from J; junction bases left unmatched: 1. The CDR3 covers 14 residues. Looked up from germline, CDR1 is MDHEN and CDR2 is SYDVKM. The CDR3, as DNA: TGTGCCAGCAGTTTGGGGACTAGCGGCTACGAGCAGTACTTC. Translation gives CASSLGTSGYEQYF.

This clone was recorded only once. The rearrangement uses TRBV15 and TRBJ2-5; no clear D gene. Trimming pared 1 base from V and 6 bases from J, leaving 15 bases between. Germline-derived CDR1 and CDR2 are LNHNV and YYDKDF (reference sequence). This CDR3 has 15 residues. The DNA for the CDR3 is TGTGCCACCAGCAGAGTTTTTGGGTTCTTCCAGACCCAGTACTTC. Its translation: CATSRVFGFFQTQYF.

This chain connects TRBV4-3 to TRBJ1-6; D perhaps matches TRBD1 (6 bases). CDR1 is LGHNA, CDR2 YSLEER, per germline. Trimming cost V 0 bases and J 7 bases, with 16 bases left between them. The CDR3 totals 17 residues. The CDR3 bases are TGCGCCAGCAGCCAAGACGGGGGCAGGGGTCGGAATTCACCCCTCCACTTT. Translated, it gives CASSQDGGRGRNSPLHF.

Here the CDR3 reads CSATGTGGSQPQHF. CDR3 DNA sequence: TGCAGCGCCACCGGGACAGGGGGGTCTCAGCCCCAGCATTTT. This chain joins TRBV29-1 and TRBJ1-5; 11 bases line up with TRBD1. Germline V lookup: CDR1 SQVTM, CDR2 ANQGSEA. V shed 7 bases and J 6 bases; nucleotides not matched to a gene: 8. The CDR3 sequence is 14 residues long. Full variable domain (outside the CDR3, taken from reference TRBV29-1 and TRBJ1-5): SAVISQKPSRDICQRGTSLTIQCQVDSQVTMMFWYRQQPGQSLTLIATANQGSEATYESGFVIDKFPISRPNLTFSTLTVSNMSPEDSSIYLCSATGTGGSQPQHFGDGTRLSIL.

This chain uses TRBV6-5 with TRBJ2-5; 7 nucleotides agree with TRBD1. Trimming took 6 bases from V and 1 from J; bases not matched to a gene: 5. The V gene's germline CDR1 is MNHEY and CDR2 SVGAGI. The CDR3 has 14 residues. This CDR3 is CASRWDSVQETQYF. CDR3 sequence (DNA): TGTGCCAGCAGGTGGGACAGCGTCCAAGAGACCCAGTACTTC.

This sequence joins TRBV9 and TRBJ2-7, with 12 bases matching TRBD2. Germline CDR1 is SGDLS and CDR2 is YYNGEE. CDR3 size: 15 residues. The V and J ends lost 3 bases and 3 bases, in that order; junction bases with no gene match: 4. Here the CDR3 reads CASSETSGGYYEQYF. CDR3 nucleotides: TGTGCCAGCAGCGAGACTAGCGGGGGCTACTACGAGCAGTACTTC.

This clone has only a few counts. The genes are TRBV7-2 and TRBJ2-1, with 7 positions matching TRBD2. V trimming: 1 base; J trimming: 8 bases; junction bases outside the gene matches: 5. The CDR3 contains 14 residues. Germline assignment: CDR1 SGHTA and CDR2 FQGNSA. The CDR3 here is CASSLGTSIDEQFF. The DNA for the CDR3 is TGTGCCAGCAGCTTAGGGACTAGTATCGATGAGCAGTTCTTC.

The chain joins TRBV7-6 to TRBJ2-6; 9 nucleotides line up with TRBD1. Germline CDR1 reads SGHVS; CDR2 reads FNYEAQ. Losses at the gene ends were 0 bases for V and 2 bases for J; bases not matched to a gene: 2. The CDR3 length is 17 residues. The CDR3 coding sequence is TGTGCCAGCAGCTTAGCGAGGACAGGGGCTGGGGCCAACGTCCTGACTTTC. Amino acids: CASSLARTGAGANVLTF.

V and J are TRBV6-6 and TRBJ2-3; 7 nucleotides match TRBD2. Germline loops: CDR1 MNHNY, CDR2 SVGAGI (reference sequence). After removal of 10 bases from V and 3 bases from J, the junction contained 10 bases not matched to a gene. CDR3 size: 14 residues. The CDR3 spells CAITVGGGTDTQYF. The CDR3 DNA is TGTGCCATCACGGTGGGCGGGGGAACAGATACGCAGTATTTT.

The chain carries TRBV29-1 and TRBJ1-1; D remains ambiguous. The V end was cut by 4 bases, the J end by 2 bases, with 8 bases between. Per the germline V gene, CDR1 is SQVTM and CDR2 is ANQGSEA. The CDR3 length is 12 residues. CDR3 nucleotides: TGCAGCGTTGTGGTCCTAAACACTGAAGCTTTCTTT. It encodes CSVVVLNTEAFF.

V gene TRBV30 combines with J gene TRBJ2-2; D remains ambiguous. In germline, CDR1 is GTSNPN, CDR2 SVGIG (reference sequence). The CDR3 covers 14 residues. V was pared by 3 bases and J by 0 bases, with 8 bases between. The CDR3 is CAWRKGTNTGELFF. CDR3 DNA: TGTGCCTGGAGAAAGGGAACGAACACCGGGGAGCTGTTTTTT.

The chain uses TRBV6-1 and TRBJ2-7; no firm D call. Germline V gene sequence: CDR1 MNHNS, CDR2 SASEGT. V lost 4 bases and J 2 bases, leaving 9 bases between the germline ends. The CDR3 spans 13 residues. The CDR3 protein is CASSVARPYEQYF. CDR3 bases: TGTGCCAGCAGTGTGGCCCGACCCTACGAGCAGTACTTC.

This chain joins TRBV5-1 and TRBJ1-2; no definite D call. Germline loops: CDR1 SGHRS, CDR2 YFSETQ. Trimming took off 4 bases at V and 1 base at J, with 8 bases between the two ends. This CDR3 has 13 residues. CDR3 sequence (DNA): TGCGCCAGCAGCAGGGCCAGTAACTATGGCTACACCTTC. Residues: CASSRASNYGYTF. Based on the CDR3 plus reference TRBV5-1 and TRBJ1-2, the full variable domain is KAGVTQTPRYLIKTRGQQVTLSCSPISGHRSVSWYQQTPGQGLQFLFEYFSETQRNKGNFPGRFSGRQFSNSRSEMNVSTLELGDSALYLCASSRASNYGYTFGSGTRLTVV.

This chain connects TRBV6-9 to TRBJ1-1; 7 bases line up with TRBD1. The CDR3 spans 16 residues. After removal of 0 bases from V and 0 bases from J, the junction contained 4 bases not matched to a gene. From germline, CDR1 is MNHGY and CDR2 SVAAGI. This chain's CDR3 is CASSYSGTALNTEAFF. CDR3 DNA sequence: TGTGCCAGCAGTTATTCTGGGACAGCACTGAACACTGAAGCTTTCTTT.

The chain carries TRBV29-1 and TRBJ2-1, with TRBD2 matching 7 bases. CDR1 is SQVTM and CDR2 is ANQGSEA in the germline V gene. The CDR3 contains 14 residues. Trimming at V came to 4 bases and at J to 2 bases, leaving 5 bases not matched to a gene. CDR3 residues: CSVGWAGAYNEQFF. The CDR3 nucleotides are TGCAGCGTTGGGTGGGCGGGAGCCTACAATGAGCAGTTCTTC.

The V gene is TRBV2, the J gene TRBJ1-1; maybe TRBD1 (6 bases). Germline V gene lookup returns CDR1 SNHLY and CDR2 FYNNEI. The V gene lost 5 bases and the J gene lost 10 bases, with 14 bases spanning the gap. The CDR3 is made up of 12 amino acids. DNA of the CDR3: TGTGCCAGCAGTTCTTACGGGGGCGCAGCTTTCTTT. This sequence encodes CASSSYGGAAFF.

This sequence joins TRBV23-1 and TRBJ2-3; 7 positions agree with TRBD1. TRBV23-1 is labeled an ORF, and its function is uncertain. This CDR3 is built from 15 residues. V lost 8 bases, J lost 4 bases, and 12 bases stayed unmatched. The CDR3 sequence is CASPTGPQGPDTQYF. DNA of the CDR3: TGCGCCAGCCCCACCGGGCCACAGGGGCCAGATACGCAGTATTTT.

The rearrangement uses TRBV13 and TRBJ1-1; a possible D gene is TRBD1 (6 bases). In germline, CDR1 is PRHDT, CDR2 FYEKMQ (reference sequence). V was pared by 1 base and J by 2 bases, with 20 bases between. This CDR3 region has 18 residues. The CDR3 spells CASSLEGTPGGLNTEAFF. CDR3 DNA sequence: TGTGCCAGCAGCTTAGAGGGGACCCCCGGGGGCCTCAACACTGAAGCTTTCTTT.

The rearrangement joins TRBV7-8 to TRBJ2-7, with D perhaps being TRBD1 or TRBD2 (5 bases each). The CDR3 loop spans 14 amino acids. V was pared by 6 bases and J by 4 bases, with 16 bases between. Germline CDR1 and CDR2: SGHVS and FQNEAQ. The CDR3 sequence is CASSIGTVIYEQYF. CDR3 nucleotide sequence: TGTGCCAGCAGTATTGGGACGGTGATTTACGAGCAGTACTTC.

The chain has TRBV6-5 and TRBJ1-5; 8 bases match TRBD1. V trimming: 5 bases; J trimming: 2 bases; junction bases outside the gene matches: 5. Per the germline V gene, CDR1 is MNHEY and CDR2 is SVGAGI. This CDR3 comprises 15 residues. CDR3 sequence reads: CASSTRGRGNQPQHF. The CDR3 bases are TGTGCCAGCAGTACCAGGGGGCGCGGCAATCAGCCCCAGCATTTT.

In its sample, this clone was seen once. This sequence joins TRBV13 and TRBJ1-2; TRBD1 matches at 9 bases. V dropped 1 base and J dropped 1; count of bases not matched to a gene: 4. The CDR3 has 16 amino acids. Germline lookup yields CDR1 PRHDT and CDR2 FYEKMQ (reference sequence). The CDR3 region is CASSLARTGVNYGYTF. CDR3 nucleotides: TGTGCCAGCAGCTTAGCCCGGACAGGGGTTAACTATGGCTACACCTTC.

The J gene is TRBJ2-4, the V gene TRBV7-2; TRBD2 agrees at 10 bases. Germline lookup yields CDR1 SGHTA and CDR2 FQGNSA. With 6 bases clipped from V and 4 bases from J, the junction kept 0 bases outside the gene matches. There are 13 residues in the CDR3. The CDR3 DNA sequence: TGTGCCAGCAGACTAGCGGGAAAAAACATTCAGTACTTC. Translated, it gives CASRLAGKNIQYF.

The J gene is TRBJ2-3, the V gene TRBV28, with TRBD2 identical over 9 bases. V lost 3 bases to trimming and J lost 0 bases; unmatched junction nucleotides: 13. This CDR3 is 19 amino acids long. CDR1 and CDR2 from the germline V gene are MDHEN and SYDVKM. CDR3 DNA: TGTGCCAGCAGTTTTCTAACCCCCAGGACTAGCGAGAGCACAGATACGCAGTATTTT. Translating it yields CASSFLTPRTSESTDTQYF.

The chain employs TRBV7-2 and TRBJ1-4; the D gene is possibly TRBD1 (6 bases). The V end lost 1 base, the J end lost 5 bases, and 11 bases lay between the germline ends. The CDR3 is 15 amino acids. Germline CDR1 reads SGHTA; CDR2 reads FQGNSA. The CDR3 sequence is CASSLEGQGNEKLFF. CDR3 bases: TGTGCCAGCAGCTTAGAAGGGCAGGGGAATGAAAAACTGTTTTTT.

The chain has TRBV30 and TRBJ1-4, with D uncertain. The V gene lost 5 bases and the J gene lost 1 base, with 5 bases spanning the gap. This CDR3 comprises 12 residues. Germline V gives CDR1 GTSNPN, CDR2 SVGIG (reference sequence). CDR3: CAWAQTNEKLFF. For the CDR3, the DNA is TGTGCCTGGGCTCAAACTAATGAAAAACTGTTTTTT.

The chain has TRBV5-4 and TRBJ2-2; 9 positions agree with TRBD2. V gave up 1 base and J gave up 7 bases; unmatched junction bases: 5. Germline V lookup: CDR1 SGHNT, CDR2 YYREEE (reference sequence). This CDR3 is 15 amino acids long. CDR3 bases: TGTGCCAGCAGCTTGATTAGCGGGAGTGGCGGGGAGCTGTTTTTT. Its protein is CASSLISGSGGELFF. Full variable domain (rest looked up from reference TRBV5-4 and TRBJ2-2): ETGVTQSPTHLIKTRGQQVTLRCSSQSGHNTVSWYQQALGQGPQFIFQYYREEENGRGNFPPRFSGLQFPNYSSELNVNALELDDSALYLCASSLISGSGGELFFGEGSRLTVL.

This clone was observed a handful of times. This chain uses TRBV12-5 with TRBJ2-2, with 10 positions matching TRBD2. The germline CDR1 and CDR2 sequences are LGHNT and FRNRAP. The junction had 24 bases not matched to a gene; V was cut back by 2 bases and J by 6 bases. The CDR3 spans 22 residues. DNA for the CDR3: TGTGCTAGTGGTTTGCGGTCTCTAGTACCGTCCCTAGCGGGAGTTTTTTCCGGGGAGCTGTTTTTT. Its translation: CASGLRSLVPSLAGVFSGELFF.

The rearrangement uses TRBV4-3 and TRBJ1-3; perhaps TRBD1 as D (5 bases). Trimming pared 2 bases from V and 1 base from J, leaving 9 bases between. Germline V lookup: CDR1 LGHNA, CDR2 YSLEER. The CDR3 consists of 15 residues. CDR3 DNA sequence: TGCGCCAGCAGCCAAAAGGGACTGTCTGGAAACACCATATATTTT. Its protein product is CASSQKGLSGNTIYF.

This clone appeared a few times. The chain couples TRBV9 to TRBJ2-6; D not certain. This CDR3 comprises 15 residues. Trimming took off 3 bases at V and 4 bases at J, with 11 bases between the two ends. Germline loops: CDR1 SGDLS, CDR2 YYNGEE. As DNA, the CDR3 is TGTGCCAGCAGCGGGGCCCGCCGCGGGGCCAACGTCCTGACTTTC. The encoded protein is CASSGARRGANVLTF.